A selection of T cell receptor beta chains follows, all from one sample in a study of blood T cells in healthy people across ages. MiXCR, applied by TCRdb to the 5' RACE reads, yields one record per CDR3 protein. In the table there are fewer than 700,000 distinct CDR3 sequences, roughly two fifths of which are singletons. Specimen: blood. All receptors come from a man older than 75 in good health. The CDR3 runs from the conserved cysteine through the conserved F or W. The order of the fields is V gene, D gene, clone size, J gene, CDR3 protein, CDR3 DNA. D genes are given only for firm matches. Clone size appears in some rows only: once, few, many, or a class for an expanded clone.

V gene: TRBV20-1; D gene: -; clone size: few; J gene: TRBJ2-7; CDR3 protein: CSADGQDYEQYF; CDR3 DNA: TGCAGTGCGGACGGACAAGACTACGAGCAGTACTTC
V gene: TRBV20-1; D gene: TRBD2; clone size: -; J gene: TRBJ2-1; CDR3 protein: CSAEVSGNNEQFF; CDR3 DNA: TGCAGTGCTGAGGTTAGCGGGAACAATGAGCAGTTCTTC
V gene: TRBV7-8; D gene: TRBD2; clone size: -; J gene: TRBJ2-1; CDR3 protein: CASSSIAGISYNEQFF; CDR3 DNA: TGTGCCAGCAGCTCCATAGCGGGAATTTCCTACAATGAGCAGTTCTTC
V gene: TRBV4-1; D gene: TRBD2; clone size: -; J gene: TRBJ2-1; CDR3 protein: CASSQLSAGVGEQFF; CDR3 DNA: TGCGCCAGCAGCCAGCTCTCAGCGGGAGTCGGTGAGCAGTTCTTC
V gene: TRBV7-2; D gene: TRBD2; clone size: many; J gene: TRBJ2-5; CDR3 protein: CASSLGGGGKETQYF; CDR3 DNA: TGTGCCAGCAGCTTAGGCGGGGGAGGGAAGGAGACCCAGTACTTC
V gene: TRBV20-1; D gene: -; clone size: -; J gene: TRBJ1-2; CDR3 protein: CSARVQALYGYTF; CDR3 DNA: TGCAGTGCTAGAGTGCAGGCACTCTATGGCTACACCTTC
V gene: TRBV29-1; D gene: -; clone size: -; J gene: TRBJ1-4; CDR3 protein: CSAEKGQEKLFF; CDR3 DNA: TGCAGCGCCGAGAAGGGCCAAGAAAAACTGTTTTTT
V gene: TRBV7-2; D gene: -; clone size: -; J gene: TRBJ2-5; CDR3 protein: CASSSQTGIQETQYF; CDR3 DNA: TGTGCCAGCAGCTCGCAAACAGGCATACAAGAGACCCAGTACTTC
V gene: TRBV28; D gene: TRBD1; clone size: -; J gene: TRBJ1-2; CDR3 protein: CASSLVTGNLGGYTF; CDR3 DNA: TGTGCCAGCAGTCTCGTGACAGGGAATTTGGGCGGCTACACCTTC
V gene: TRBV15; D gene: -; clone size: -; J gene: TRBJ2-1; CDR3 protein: CATSRDRRTFNEQFF; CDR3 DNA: TGTGCCACCAGCAGAGATCGCCGGACCTTTAATGAGCAGTTCTTC
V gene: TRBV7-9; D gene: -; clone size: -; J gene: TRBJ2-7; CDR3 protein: CGSSPRDFGVQYF; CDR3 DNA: TGTGGCAGCAGCCCGCGGGACTTTGGGGTGCAGTACTTC
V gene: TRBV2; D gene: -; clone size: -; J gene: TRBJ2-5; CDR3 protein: CASLPTRVPGYQETQYF; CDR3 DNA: TGTGCCAGCTTGCCGACGCGAGTCCCGGGGTACCAAGAGACCCAGTACTTC
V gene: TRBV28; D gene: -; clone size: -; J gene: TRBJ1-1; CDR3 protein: CASSFLRGVGTEAFF; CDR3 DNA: TGTGCCAGCAGTTTTTTGCGTGGGGTTGGCACTGAAGCTTTCTTT
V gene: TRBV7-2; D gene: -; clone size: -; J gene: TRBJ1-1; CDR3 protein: CASSPVGTDTEAFF; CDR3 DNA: TGTGCCAGCAGCCCAGTCGGGACGGACACTGAAGCTTTCTTT
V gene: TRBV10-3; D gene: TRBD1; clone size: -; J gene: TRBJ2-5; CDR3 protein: CAISEGKTGAKQETQYF; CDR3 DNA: TGTGCCATCAGTGAGGGGAAGACAGGGGCCAAGCAAGAGACCCAGTACTTC
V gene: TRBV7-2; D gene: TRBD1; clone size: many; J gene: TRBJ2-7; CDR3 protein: CASSVTGQSYEQYF; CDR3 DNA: TGTGCCAGCAGCGTGACGGGACAGTCCTACGAGCAGTACTTC
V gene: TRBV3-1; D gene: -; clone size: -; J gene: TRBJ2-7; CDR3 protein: CASSWRDRANYEQYF; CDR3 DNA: TGTGCCAGCAGCTGGAGGGACAGAGCGAACTACGAGCAGTACTTC
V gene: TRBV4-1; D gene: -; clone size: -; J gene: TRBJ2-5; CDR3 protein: CASSPPLSGIETQYF; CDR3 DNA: TGCGCCAGCAGCCCCCCCTTGTCAGGGATCGAGACCCAGTACTTC
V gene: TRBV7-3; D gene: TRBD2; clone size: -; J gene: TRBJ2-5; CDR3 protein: CASSQGLAGVSYHEQYF; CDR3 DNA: TGTGCCAGCAGCCAAGGACTAGCGGGAGTATCCTACCATGAGCAGTACTTC
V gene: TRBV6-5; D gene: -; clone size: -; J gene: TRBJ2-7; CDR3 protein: CASSLDPRSDPEQYF; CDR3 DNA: TGTGCCAGCAGTTTAGACCCACGGAGCGATCCCGAGCAGTACTTC
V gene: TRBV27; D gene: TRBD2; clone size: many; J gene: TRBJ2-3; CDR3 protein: CASSSPGTSGTDTQYF; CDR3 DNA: TGTGCCAGCAGTTCACCCGGGACTAGCGGAACAGATACGCAGTATTTT
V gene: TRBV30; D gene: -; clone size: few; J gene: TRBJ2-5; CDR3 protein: CAWSRDMGPGYF; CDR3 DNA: TGTGCCTGGAGCAGAGACATGGGACCTGGGTACTTC
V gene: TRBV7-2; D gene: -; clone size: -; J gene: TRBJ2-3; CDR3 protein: CASTPASQKTQYF; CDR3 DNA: TGTGCCAGCACCCCCGCGTCCCAGAAGACGCAGTATTTT
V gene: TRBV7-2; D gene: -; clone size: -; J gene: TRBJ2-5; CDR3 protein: CASARGVGQYF; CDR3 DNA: TGTGCCAGCGCTAGGGGGGTCGGGCAGTACTTC
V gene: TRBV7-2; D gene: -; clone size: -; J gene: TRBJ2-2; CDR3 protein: CASSLTTATGELFF; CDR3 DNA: TGTGCCAGCAGCTTAACCACGGCCACCGGGGAGCTGTTTTTT
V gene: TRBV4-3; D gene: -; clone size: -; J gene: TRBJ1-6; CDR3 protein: CASSQRPGSDSPLHF; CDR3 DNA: TGCGCCAGCAGCCAAAGGCCGGGTTCGGATTCACCCCTCCACTTT
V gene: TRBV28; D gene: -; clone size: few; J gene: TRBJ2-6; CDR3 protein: CASSFSPGPGANVLTF; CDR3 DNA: TGTGCCAGCAGCTTTTCCCCGGGGCCCGGGGCCAACGTCCTGACTTTC
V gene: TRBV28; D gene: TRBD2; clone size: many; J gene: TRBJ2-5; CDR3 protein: CASLPGGEGETQYF; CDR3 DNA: TGTGCCAGTCTCCCCGGGGGGGAGGGGGAGACCCAGTACTTC
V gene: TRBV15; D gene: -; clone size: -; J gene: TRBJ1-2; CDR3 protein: CATSRDPTEANYGYTF; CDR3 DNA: TGTGCCACCAGCAGAGATCCGACCGAAGCTAACTATGGCTACACCTTC
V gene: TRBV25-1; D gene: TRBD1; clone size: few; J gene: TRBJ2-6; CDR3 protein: CASRANRDRDFSGANVLTF; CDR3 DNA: TGTGCCAGCAGGGCTAACCGGGACAGGGACTTCTCTGGGGCCAACGTCCTGACTTTC
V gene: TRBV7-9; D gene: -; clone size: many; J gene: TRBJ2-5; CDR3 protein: CASSLLSDQETQYF; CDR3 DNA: TGTGCCAGCAGCTTGTTATCGGACCAAGAGACCCAGTACTTC
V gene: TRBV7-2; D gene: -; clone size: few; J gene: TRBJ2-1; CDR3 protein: CASSPTRGEQFF; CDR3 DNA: TGTGCCAGCAGCCCCACTAGGGGAGAGCAGTTCTTC
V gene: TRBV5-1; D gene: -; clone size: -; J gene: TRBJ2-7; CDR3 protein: CASRKVPDKNYEQYF; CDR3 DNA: TGCGCCAGCCGTAAAGTCCCGGACAAAAACTACGAGCAGTACTTC
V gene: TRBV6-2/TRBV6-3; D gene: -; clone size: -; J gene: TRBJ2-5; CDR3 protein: CASGVDYNEQYF; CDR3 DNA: TGTGCCAGTGGGGTCGACTACAATGAGCAGTACTTC
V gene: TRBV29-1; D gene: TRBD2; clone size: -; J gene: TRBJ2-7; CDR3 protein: CSVQSSGRGDEQYF; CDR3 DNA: TGCAGCGTGCAGTCTAGCGGGAGGGGAGATGAGCAGTACTTC
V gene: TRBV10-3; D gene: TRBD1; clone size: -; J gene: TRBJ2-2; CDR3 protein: CAIRGQGRAGELFF; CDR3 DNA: TGTGCCATCCGGGGACAGGGACGCGCCGGGGAGCTGTTTTTT
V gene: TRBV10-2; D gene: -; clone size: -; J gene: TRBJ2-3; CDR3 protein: CASSESRGISTDTQYF; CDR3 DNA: TGCGCCAGCAGTGAGTCGCGAGGGATAAGCACAGATACGCAGTATTTT
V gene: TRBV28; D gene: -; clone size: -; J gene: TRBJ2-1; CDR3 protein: CASKLPGSSGPEQFF; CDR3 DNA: TGTGCCAGCAAATTACCGGGTTCAAGTGGCCCTGAGCAGTTCTTC
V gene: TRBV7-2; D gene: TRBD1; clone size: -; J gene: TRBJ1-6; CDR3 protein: CASSLVRGQVSGSYNSPLHF; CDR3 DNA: TGTGCCAGCAGCTTAGTTAGGGGACAGGTTTCGGGCTCCTATAATTCACCCCTCCACTTT
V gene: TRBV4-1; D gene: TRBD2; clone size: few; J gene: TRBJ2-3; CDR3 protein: CASSPTAITGGPRVDTQYF; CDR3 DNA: TGCGCCAGCAGCCCTACCGCTATAACGGGGGGGCCCAGGGTGGATACGCAGTATTTT